These 31 T cell receptor beta chains share one sample of origin, sequenced in a study of cytomegalovirus exposure and HLA in healthy donors. This PCR relied on a set of 60 Vbeta primers and 13 Jbeta primers. Method: immunoSEQ multiplex PCR; TCRdb's copy keeps in-frame clones and lacks some. The sample consists of just under 150,000 clones, 80% to 85% of them appearing once. Sample: PBMCs. The receptor set was obtained from a woman aged 25 to 45 in good health and CMV-seronegative.

This chain uses TRBV10-3 with TRBJ2-5; weak D call: TRBD2 (7 bases). This CDR3 is 13 amino acids long. The germline gives CDR1 ENHRY, CDR2 SYGVKD. V lost 11 bases, J lost 5 bases, and 18 bases lay in between. Here the CDR3 DNA reads TGTGCCTCGTTACAGAGGGGGGGGGAGACCCAGTACTTC. The encoded protein is CASLQRGGETQYF.

The CDR3: CASSLEDRGGKLFF. In DNA form, the CDR3 reads TGTGCCAGCAGTTTGGAGGACAGAGGGGGAAAACTGTTTTTT. J is TRBJ1-4 and V is TRBV28; perhaps TRBD1 as D (6 bases). This CDR3 spans 14 amino acids. In germline, CDR1 is MDHEN, CDR2 SYDVKM. The V end was cut by 3 bases, the J end by 10 bases, with 15 bases between.

This clone was detected a few times. V and J are TRBV6-5 and TRBJ1-4; TRBD1 might be the D (5 bases). Trimming stripped 5 bases from V and 5 bases from J, with 15 bases between. CDR1 MNHEY and CDR2 SVGAGI come from the germline V gene. The CDR3 is made up of 15 amino acids. CDR3 region: CASSGGGDLNEKLFF. The DNA for the CDR3 is TGTGCCAGCAGTGGGGGGGGTGATCTGAATGAAAAACTGTTTTTT.

This clone showed up just a few times. This chain joins TRBV27 and TRBJ1-5; D call uncertain. Germline lookup yields CDR1 MNHEY and CDR2 SMNVEV (reference sequence). V lost 5 bases and J lost 0, with 5 bases in between. The CDR3 is 13 amino acids. The CDR3 bases are TGTGCCAGCAGTGCCTATAGCAATCAGCCCCAGCATTTT. Amino acids: CASSAYSNQPQHF.

This rearrangement joins TRBV28 to TRBJ2-5; D call uncertain. CDR1 and CDR2 (germline): MDHEN, SYDVKM. Trimming left V 2 bases short and J 0 bases short, with 7 bases between. This CDR3 spans 14 amino acids. DNA of the CDR3: TGTGCCAGCAGTTTACAGCGTCACCAAGAGACCCAGTACTTC. It is translated as CASSLQRHQETQYF.

This clone occurred once. V is TRBV30 and J is TRBJ2-3; the D gene is possibly TRBD2 (5 bases). Germline V gene lookup returns CDR1 GTSNPN and CDR2 SVGIG (reference sequence). The ends were cut back, 3 bases at V and 0 bases at J, with 10 bases in the middle. CDR3 size: 14 residues. In DNA, the CDR3 is TGTGCCTGGAGAGGGAGACCTAGCACAGATACGCAGTATTTT. It yields the protein CAWRGRPSTDTQYF. Supplemented by reference TRBV30 and TRBJ2-3, the full variable domain reads SQTIHQWPATLVQPVGSPLSLECTVEGTSNPNLYWYRQAAGRGLQLLFYSVGIGQISSEVPQNLSASRPQDRQFILSSKKLLLSDSGFYLCAWRGRPSTDTQYFGPGTRLTVL.

Worth noting for this clone: Additional DNA sequences in this sample encode the identical CDR3. This chain uses TRBV5-4 with TRBJ1-5, with TRBD1 matching 8 bases. Germline assignment: CDR1 SGHNT and CDR2 YYREEE (reference sequence). The trim removed 4 bases at V and 6 bases at J, leaving 6 bases unmatched. This CDR3 is built from 14 residues. CDR3 in DNA: TGTGCCAGCAGCCACCAGGGGGCAGGTCAGCCCCAGCATTTT. This encodes CASSHQGAGQPQHF.

This clone has only a few counts. The chain is built from TRBV2 and TRBJ1-1; 7 nucleotides match TRBD1. The CDR3 covers 14 residues. V lost 6 bases to trimming and J lost 2 bases; unmatched junction nucleotides: 6. CDR1 and CDR2 (germline): SNHLY, FYNNEI. Written as DNA, the CDR3 is TGTGCCAGCAGGGGGGACAGACCTAACACTGAAGCTTTCTTT. It yields the protein CASRGDRPNTEAFF.

In this sample, this clone turned up once. The V and J genes are TRBV29-1 and TRBJ1-2, with 8 positions matching TRBD1. Trimming removed 3 bases from V and 4 bases from J; junction bases left unmatched: 7. The germline V gene encodes CDR1 SQVTM and CDR2 ANQGSEA. The CDR3 runs to 14 residues. CDR3 in DNA: TGCAGCGTTGAGGGAGACAGGGGAGCCTATGGCTACACCTTC. Its translation: CSVEGDRGAYGYTF.

J is TRBJ1-1 and V is TRBV2; D is perhaps TRBD1 (6 bases). CDR1 and CDR2 from the germline V gene are SNHLY and FYNNEI. V was clipped by 6 bases and J by 5 bases, with 16 bases between them. This CDR3 has 14 residues. The CDR3 sequence: CASSLGGRGTEAFF. Here the CDR3 DNA reads TGTGCCAGCAGCCTCGGGGGGCGAGGGACTGAAGCTTTCTTT.

V gene TRBV11-2 combines with J gene TRBJ1-5; D is uncertain. Germline V gene data show CDR1 as SGHAT and CDR2 as FQNNGV. The CDR3 has 14 residues. The germline V and J ends were trimmed by 5 bases and 3 bases, with 11 bases remaining between them. The chain's CDR3 is CASSQMEDNQPQHF. The DNA of the CDR3 is TGTGCCAGCAGCCAGATGGAGGACAATCAGCCCCAGCATTTT.

V usage is TRBV11-1 and J usage is TRBJ2-1; 7 bases are a match to TRBD1. The germline CDR1 and CDR2 sequences are SGHAT and FQDESV (reference sequence). V dropped 6 bases and J dropped 5; count of bases not matched to a gene: 7. CDR3 length equals 14 residues. In DNA form, the CDR3 reads TGTGCCAGCAGTCACGACAGGGCCCACAATGAGCAGTTCTTC. Translated: CASSHDRAHNEQFF.

V and J are TRBV4-3 and TRBJ1-1; D perhaps matches TRBD1 (5 bases). There are 17 residues in the CDR3. The V and J ends lost 1 base and 1 base respectively, with 16 bases between them. Germline V CDR1 and CDR2: LGHNA, YSLEER. CDR3 coding DNA: TGCGCCAGCAGCCAAGGACTTGGGGGGACGGCGAACACTGAAGCTTTCTTT. Protein sequence: CASSQGLGGTANTEAFF.

This clone was counted only a few times. DNA for the CDR3: TGTGCCAGCAGCTTCGCCCGGGACAGGGGGATGTACGAGCAGTACTTC. Its translation: CASSFARDRGMYEQYF. The J gene is TRBJ2-7, the V gene TRBV11-2, with TRBD1 identical over 11 bases. V lost 3 bases, J lost 4 bases, and 8 bases stayed unmatched. Germline CDR1 and CDR2: SGHAT and FQNNGV. The CDR3 covers 16 residues.

The chain employs TRBV7-9 and TRBJ2-2; a weak D match, TRBD2 (5 bases). The germline V and J ends were trimmed by 5 bases and 4 bases, with 11 bases remaining between them. The germline V gene has CDR1 SEHNR and CDR2 FQNEAQ (reference sequence). The CDR3 covers 14 residues. DNA of the CDR3: TGTGCCAGCAGCCAACCCGAGGGCACCGGGGAGCTGTTTTTT. Its translation: CASSQPEGTGELFF.

This clone was detected once. V is TRBV5-1 and J is TRBJ2-5, with D possibly matching TRBD2 (6 bases). The J call may be in error: the DNA end matches TRBJ2-7 better. Germline CDR1 and CDR2: SGHRS and YFSETQ. The CDR3 is 16 amino acids. CDR3 loop: CASRSDGGSGSYEQYF. Written as DNA, the CDR3 is TGCGCCAGCAGGTCCGACGGGGGATCGGGCTCCTACGAGCAGTACTTC.

The chain uses TRBV5-1 and TRBJ2-3, with 7 bases that match TRBD2. CDR3 length equals 14 residues. J lost 5 bases, V lost 1 base, and 4 bases had no gene match. CDR1 SGHRS and CDR2 YFSETQ come from the germline V gene. CDR3 amino acids: CASSLTTSEDTQYF. The CDR3 DNA reads as TGCGCCAGCAGCTTGACTACTAGCGAAGATACGCAGTATTTT. Complete variable domain (other parts from reference TRBV5-1 and TRBJ2-3): KAGVTQTPRYLIKTRGQQVTLSCSPISGHRSVSWYQQTPGQGLQFLFEYFSETQRNKGNFPGRFSGRQFSNSRSEMNVSTLELGDSALYLCASSLTTSEDTQYFGPGTRLTVL.

The rearrangement uses TRBV19 and TRBJ1-2; TRBD1 agrees at 10 bases. This CDR3 has 16 amino acids. Germline V gene sequence: CDR1 LNHDA, CDR2 SQIVND (reference sequence). Germline trimming cut 4 bases from V and 5 bases from J; bases unmatched to any gene: 10. In DNA, the CDR3 is TGTGCCAGTAGTAGCCTCCGGGACAGGGGACCGTATGGCTACACCTTC. It yields the protein CASSSLRDRGPYGYTF.

V gene TRBV5-1 combines with J gene TRBJ2-7, with 9 bases that match TRBD1. Germline CDR1 and CDR2: SGHRS and YFSETQ. This CDR3 is built from 15 residues. V dropped 3 bases and J dropped 3; count of bases not matched to a gene: 7. Here the CDR3 reads CASSYWTGASYEQYF. Here the CDR3 DNA reads TGCGCCAGCAGCTACTGGACAGGGGCGAGCTACGAGCAGTACTTC. The variable domain in full, completed from reference TRBV5-1 and TRBJ2-7, reads KAGVTQTPRYLIKTRGQQVTLSCSPISGHRSVSWYQQTPGQGLQFLFEYFSETQRNKGNFPGRFSGRQFSNSRSEMNVSTLELGDSALYLCASSYWTGASYEQYFGPGTRLTVT.

The chain links TRBV30 to TRBJ2-5, with TRBD2 identical over 10 bases. V was clipped by 6 bases and J by 2 bases; unmatched bases: 6. CDR1 and CDR2 (germline): GTSNPN, SVGIG (reference sequence). CDR3 length: 14 amino acids. CDR3 protein: CACNSGRKQETQYF. The DNA for the CDR3 is TGTGCCTGTAATAGCGGGAGGAAGCAAGAGACCCAGTACTTC. Using reference TRBV30 and TRBJ2-5 for the parts outside the CDR3, the full variable domain is SQTIHQWPATLVQPVGSPLSLECTVEGTSNPNLYWYRQAAGRGLQLLFYSVGIGQISSEVPQNLSASRPQDRQFILSSKKLLLSDSGFYLCACNSGRKQETQYFGPGTRLLVL.

The V gene is TRBV2, the J gene TRBJ2-3, with a weak D call TRBD2 (5 bases). The CDR3 is made up of 10 amino acids. The V gene lost 4 bases and the J gene lost 14 bases, with 10 bases spanning the gap. Germline V lookup: CDR1 SNHLY, CDR2 FYNNEI. The CDR3 region has the DNA TGTGCCAGCAGTGCGGGAAAGGGGTATTTT. Residues: CASSAGKGYF.

This clone appeared once. The genes are TRBV7-9 and TRBJ2-3; D is unclear. This CDR3 contains 19 residues. Trimming left V 5 bases short and J 2 bases short, with 26 bases between. Germline CDR1 reads SEHNR; CDR2 reads FQNEAQ (reference sequence). In DNA form, the CDR3 reads TGTGCCAGCAGCGCCGGTACCATGATTCTGGCGGAGAACACAGATACGCAGTATTTT. Protein product: CASSAGTMILAENTDTQYF.

The rearrangement uses TRBV28 and TRBJ2-7; D may be TRBD1 (5 bases). V lost 2 bases, J lost 3 bases, and 8 bases lay in between. CDR3 size: 13 residues. Germline assignment: CDR1 MDHEN and CDR2 SYDVKM. For the CDR3, the DNA is TGTGCCAGCAGTTTAAGCAGGGACTACGAGCAGTACTTC. Residues: CASSLSRDYEQYF.

This chain connects TRBV29-1 to TRBJ2-7, with 7 bases identical to TRBD1. CDR3 size: 12 residues. Germline V gives CDR1 SQVTM, CDR2 ANQGSEA. The V gene end was trimmed by 7 bases and the J gene end by 4 bases; junction bases not matched to a gene: 7. The CDR3 sequence: CSGRDSGYEQYF. CDR3 coding DNA: TGCAGCGGCCGGGACAGTGGATACGAGCAGTACTTC.

The chain carries TRBV30 and TRBJ2-5; 10 bases line up with TRBD2. The J segment lost 7 bases and the V segment lost 1 base, leaving 0 bases of the junction unmatched. CDR1 GTSNPN and CDR2 SVGIG come from the germline V gene (reference sequence). The CDR3 runs 12 residues. CDR3 in amino acids: CAWSGTSGTQYF. The CDR3 nucleotides read TGTGCCTGGAGTGGGACTAGCGGGACCCAGTACTTC.

The chain is built from TRBV6-4 and TRBJ2-7; TRBD2 agrees at 7 bases. CDR1 is MRHNA, CDR2 SNTAGT, per germline. The CDR3 sequence is 13 residues long. Unmatched junction bases numbered 6, after V lost 6 bases and J lost 4 bases. The CDR3 DNA follows: TGTGCCAGCAGGAACGGGACTATTTACGAGCAGTACTTC. It specifies CASRNGTIYEQYF.

This clone has a single count. The J gene is TRBJ1-1, the V gene TRBV27; possibly TRBD1 for D (5 bases). CDR1 and CDR2 (germline): MNHEY, SMNVEV (reference sequence). The ends were cut back, 1 base at V and 4 bases at J, with 16 bases in the middle. CDR3 length: 16 residues. The CDR3 sequence: CASSLYGGMQGTEAFF. Written as DNA, the CDR3 is TGTGCCAGCAGTTTATACGGGGGGATGCAGGGCACTGAAGCTTTCTTT.

V is TRBV6-5 and J is TRBJ1-2, with D unclear. Looked up from germline, CDR1 is MNHEY and CDR2 is SVGAGI. V lost 4 bases and J lost 8, with 11 bases in between. This CDR3 is 12 amino acids long. As DNA, the CDR3 is TGTGCCAGCAGTTCTCGGACTCGAGGCTACACCTTC. Translation: CASSSRTRGYTF.

The chain joins TRBV9 to TRBJ2-7; TRBD2 matches at 7 bases. Per germline, CDR1 SGDLS and CDR2 YYNGEE. CDR3 length equals 16 residues. V was clipped by 0 bases and J by 0 bases; unmatched bases: 6. As DNA, the CDR3 is TGTGCCAGCAGCGTAGCGGCTAGCGGTAGCTCCTACGAGCAGTACTTC. As protein: CASSVAASGSSYEQYF.

The genes are TRBV7-9 and TRBJ1-1; 9 bases fit TRBD1. The germline CDR1 and CDR2 sequences are SEHNR and FQNEAQ (reference sequence). This CDR3 region has 13 residues. The V and J ends lost 5 bases and 6 bases, in that order; junction bases with no gene match: 4. The CDR3 reads CASSIGTGSEAFF. The CDR3 DNA reads as TGTGCCAGCAGCATAGGGACAGGGTCTGAAGCTTTCTTT.

The rearrangement links TRBV2 to TRBJ1-3, with 7 bases fitting TRBD1. Germline CDR1 SNHLY, CDR2 FYNNEI. J gave up 10 bases and V 8 bases, and 5 bases lay outside the gene matches. The CDR3 is made up of 11 amino acids. As DNA, the CDR3 is TGTGCCAGCGAGGGGGCAGGGACCATATATTTT. Encoded protein: CASEGAGTIYF.